These 16 T cell receptor beta chains originate from one sample sequenced in a study of shared clonotypes between healthy human individuals. Data came from immunoSEQ multiplex PCR; TCRdb stores just in-frame clones and leaves some out. This sample has over 850,000 clones, with 78% found just once. What was sequenced was memory CD4+ T cells from PBMCs. Subset denoted: CD45RA-negative fraction. Receptors originate from a young man in good health. Some clones in this sample may be carry-over from other donors' samples.

The CDR3 sequence is CASNRGHGTDTQYF. In DNA form, the CDR3 reads TGTGCCAGTAACAGGGGACACGGAACAGATACGCAGTATTTT. This chain joins TRBV5-6 and TRBJ2-3; 7 bases are a match to TRBD1. The CDR3 is 14 residues long. In germline, CDR1 is SGHDT, CDR2 YYEEEE. Unmatched junction bases numbered 9, after V lost 8 bases and J lost 3 bases.

On this clone: In the same sample, other DNA sequences code for this CDR3. CDR3 amino acids: CASSQDREQPQHF. For the CDR3, the DNA is TGCGCCAGCAGCCAAGATAGAGAACAGCCCCAGCATTTT. This chain uses TRBV4-3 with TRBJ1-5; D call uncertain. Germline assignment: CDR1 LGHNA and CDR2 YSLEER. This CDR3 is built from 13 residues. The V end was cut by 0 bases, the J end by 7 bases, with 7 bases between.

The chain employs TRBV28 and TRBJ2-1, with D maybe TRBD1 (6 bases). V was trimmed by 7 bases and J by 12 bases, leaving 16 bases between them. CDR3 length equals 12 residues. Germline V gene sequence: CDR1 MDHEN, CDR2 SYDVKM. CDR3: CASTTLQGGQFF. The CDR3, as DNA: TGTGCCAGCACCACCCTACAGGGTGGGCAGTTCTTC.

The chain couples TRBV6-5 to TRBJ2-1; D gene unclear. The germline V and J ends were trimmed by 6 bases and 5 bases, with 11 bases remaining between them. The germline V gene encodes CDR1 MNHEY and CDR2 SVGAGI. There are 13 residues in the CDR3. In DNA form, the CDR3 reads TGTGCCAGCAGATCAGACCGGAACAATGAGCAGTTCTTC. This translates into CASRSDRNNEQFF.

In its sample, this clone was seen a few times. Other DNA sequences in this sample translate to the same CDR3. This chain links TRBV7-9 with TRBJ1-2; D unclear. The CDR3 has 12 residues. Trimming shortened V by 2 bases and J by 3 bases, and 4 bases separated the two germline ends. Germline CDR1 SEHNR, CDR2 FQNEAQ (reference sequence). The CDR3 here is CASSLFDYGYTF. The DNA for the CDR3 is TGTGCCAGCAGCTTATTCGACTATGGCTACACCTTC.

A few counts support this clone. The J gene is TRBJ2-6, the V gene TRBV5-6; D is possibly TRBD1 or TRBD2 (5 bases each). In germline, CDR1 is SGHDT, CDR2 YYEEEE. This CDR3 spans 18 amino acids. Trimming took 4 bases from V and 0 from J, leaving 17 bases between them. The CDR3 region has the DNA TGTGCCAGCAGCCCCCTTAGGGGACGGCACTCTGGGGCCAACGTCCTGACTTTC. Translating gives CASSPLRGRHSGANVLTF.

The table lists this clone with a few counts. This sample also contains other DNA sequences that code for the same CDR3. The chain uses TRBV28 and TRBJ2-7; D remains unclear. The V end was cut by 2 bases, the J end by 2 bases, with 7 bases between. The CDR3 is made up of 13 amino acids. Germline assignment: CDR1 MDHEN and CDR2 SYDVKM. The chain's CDR3 is CASSLGQTYEQYF. The CDR3 DNA sequence: TGTGCCAGCAGTTTAGGGCAGACCTACGAGCAGTACTTC.

The rearrangement joins TRBV7-2 to TRBJ1-5; 8 bases line up with TRBD1. V lost 2 bases and J lost 6; bases outside the gene matches: 6. Germline loops: CDR1 SGHTA, CDR2 FQGNSA. This CDR3 has 15 amino acids. CDR3 sequence reads: CASSLQQGVGQPQHF. DNA for the CDR3: TGTGCCAGCAGCTTACAACAGGGGGTGGGTCAGCCCCAGCATTTT. Supplemented by reference TRBV7-2 and TRBJ1-5, the full variable domain reads GAGVSQSPSNKVTEKGKDVELRCDPISGHTALYWYRQSLGQGLEFLIYFQGNSAPDKSGLPSDRFSAERTGGSVSTLTIQRTQQEDSAVYLCASSLQQGVGQPQHFGDGTRLSIL.

CDR3 residues: CASSVDAGGPDTQYF. CDR3 sequence (DNA): TGTGCCAGCAGCGTAGACGCGGGAGGGCCAGATACGCAGTATTTT. The rearrangement links TRBV9 to TRBJ2-3, with 9 nucleotides matching TRBD2. CDR1 is SGDLS, CDR2 YYNGEE, per germline. With 0 bases clipped from V and 4 bases from J, the junction kept 3 bases outside the gene matches. The CDR3 loop spans 15 amino acids.

The rearrangement links TRBV5-4 to TRBJ2-5, with D hard to call. The germline gives CDR1 SGHNT, CDR2 YYREEE (reference sequence). The CDR3 consists of 13 residues. Trimming took off 4 bases at V and 2 bases at J, with 9 bases between the two ends. The CDR3 DNA sequence: TGTGCCAGCAGCGCCGGCAATCAAGAGACCCAGTACTTC. It codes for CASSAGNQETQYF.

The rearrangement links TRBV7-3 to TRBJ2-2; D assignment may be TRBD1 or TRBD2 (6 bases each). This CDR3 comprises 17 residues. Trimming removed 3 bases from V and 5 bases from J, with 19 bases in between. The germline V gene encodes CDR1 SGHTA and CDR2 FQGTGA. The CDR3 nucleotides read TGTGCCAGCAGCTTTTTCCCTTCCGGGGGCATTACCGGGGAGCTGTTTTTT. It encodes CASSFFPSGGITGELFF. The entire variable domain, with the rest obtained from reference TRBV7-3 and TRBJ2-2, is as follows: GAGVSQTPSNKVTEKGKYVELRCDPISGHTALYWYRQSLGQGPEFLIYFQGTGAADDSGLPNDRFFAVRPEGSVSTLKIQRTERGDSAVYLCASSFFPSGGITGELFFGEGSRLTVL.

V and J are TRBV20-1 and TRBJ2-3; D ambiguous. This CDR3 spans 10 amino acids. V lost 5 bases to trimming and J lost 7 bases, with 7 bases between them. Germline CDR1 is DFQATT and CDR2 is SNEGSKA (reference sequence). CDR3 protein: CSAAPYTQYF. CDR3 DNA sequence: TGCAGTGCTGCACCCTATACGCAGTATTTT.

A single count supports this clone. V gene TRBV25-1 combines with J gene TRBJ2-5; 10 nucleotides agree with TRBD2. Germline-derived CDR1 and CDR2 are MGHDK and SYGVNS. The CDR3 length is 15 residues. After removal of 7 bases from V and 2 bases from J, the junction contained 7 bases not matched to a gene. The CDR3 DNA reads as TGTGCCAGCAACCCAACTAGCGGGACTCAAGAGACCCAGTACTTC. Translation: CASNPTSGTQETQYF.

In the case of this clone: The same CDR3 is also encoded by other DNA sequences in this sample. The rearrangement uses TRBV28 and TRBJ1-2, with unresolved D. V was shortened by 3 bases and J by 6 bases, with 8 bases between the two germline ends. This CDR3 is built from 12 residues. Per germline, CDR1 MDHEN and CDR2 SYDVKM. DNA for the CDR3: TGTGCCAGCAGTTTGACCGGGGATGGCTACACCTTC. It yields the protein CASSLTGDGYTF.

This chain connects TRBV5-6 to TRBJ1-1; D might be TRBD1 (6 bases). The CDR3 loop spans 14 amino acids. V lost 4 bases and J 1 base, leaving 11 bases between the germline ends. Germline-derived CDR1 and CDR2 are SGHDT and YYEEEE. CDR3 nucleotide sequence: TGTGCCAGCAGCCTGGGACATGGGAACACTGAAGCTTTCTTT. Translation gives CASSLGHGNTEAFF.

The chain has TRBV27 and TRBJ1-5; maybe TRBD1 (6 bases). This CDR3 comprises 15 residues. Germline-derived CDR1 and CDR2 are MNHEY and SMNVEV (reference sequence). V lost 5 bases to trimming and J lost 5 bases, with 16 bases between them. The CDR3, as DNA: TGTGCCAGCAGTAGCCTCGCCAGGGGCCATCAGCCCCAGCATTTT. This sequence encodes CASSSLARGHQPQHF.